The clone carrying this T cell receptor beta chain was counted many times. The data were obtained in a study of patients and donors after allogeneic stem cell transplantation. Via MiXCR, TCRdb re-called the RT-PCR reads, giving one row per CDR3 protein. The repertoire holds 70,000 to 100,000 distinct CDR3 sequences, with just under 5% as singletons. V was clipped by 6 bases and J by 1 base, with 16 bases between them. Germline V lookup: CDR1 LGHNA, CDR2 YNFKEQ. The CDR3 sequence is 15 residues long. The TCR was taken from a human donor who was either an allogeneic HSCT recipient or a stem cell or donor lymphocyte infusion donor (not recorded which). It is not recorded whose cells these are; they may come from a transplant donor. This rearrangement joins TRBV4-2 to TRBJ2-7; D may be TRBD1 or TRBD2 (6 bases each). The sample comprised blood, either unsorted or a sorted T cell fraction (not recorded which). CDR3 residues: CASSQGLASSYEQYF. The CDR3 coding sequence is TGTGCCAGCAGTCAGGGGCTAGCGTCTTCCTACGAGCAGTACTTC.